The clone carrying this TCR beta chain came up a few times. Its specificity is not known. Looked up from germline, CDR1 is LNHNV and CDR2 is YYDKDF (reference sequence). The V segment lost 1 base and the J segment 7 bases; nucleotides outside the gene matches: 9. The CDR3 is 16 residues long. The source of the sample is a study of blood T cells in healthy people across ages. Combining a sample-barcoded 5' primer with a J-beta primer mix, a second PCR ran for roughly 7 to 11 cycles. Carrying 12 random nucleotides, a template-switch adaptor labeled each individual cDNA molecule. TCRdb ran MiXCR on the 5' RACE reads and lists one entry per CDR3 protein. In the table there are around 990,000 distinct CDR3 sequences, around two fifths of which are singletons. Study-wide results and limits: Aged donors had fewer naive CD4+ cells and lower diversity than long-lived donors. Across the age range, TCR beta diversity per million T cells fell in a roughly linear way.

This chain joins TRBV15 and TRBJ2-7; TRBD1 matches 11 bases. This TCR came from a man aged 18-30 years in good health. Source material: blood. DNA of the CDR3: TGTGCCACCAGCAGAGTTCGGACAGGGGGCTTCAATGAGCAGTACTTC. Protein product: CATSRVRTGGFNEQYF.